Presented here are 21 T cell receptor beta chains from one specimen sequenced in a study of blood T cell repertoires in COVID-19. Profiling relied on immunoSEQ multiplex PCR, and the TCRdb table lists in-frame clones only, not all of them. The table lists approximately 70,000 clones, 80% to 95% of them singletons. The sequencing sample was made of peripheral blood. These receptors came from a man aged 50 or older with COVID-19, enrolled during active disease.

The V gene is TRBV30, the J gene TRBJ1-1; maybe TRBD1 (5 bases). Germline lookup yields CDR1 GTSNPN and CDR2 SVGIG (reference sequence). The CDR3 covers 14 residues. V shed 2 bases and J shed 8 bases, with 18 bases lying between them. The CDR3 protein is CAWSTNHAGLEAFF. In DNA form, the CDR3 reads TGTGCCTGGAGTACTAATCACGCGGGGCTGGAAGCTTTCTTT. Filled out from reference TRBV30 and TRBJ1-1, the complete variable domain reads SQTIHQWPATLVQPVGSPLSLECTVEGTSNPNLYWYRQAAGRGLQLLFYSVGIGQISSEVPQNLSASRPQDRQFILSSKKLLLSDSGFYLCAWSTNHAGLEAFFGQGTRLTVV.

V and J are TRBV19 and TRBJ2-7, with D tentatively TRBD1 (8 bases). With 7 bases removed from V and 2 bases from J, the gap between germline ends came to 18 bases. CDR3 length: 15 amino acids. The germline V gene encodes CDR1 LNHDA and CDR2 SQIVND (reference sequence). The CDR3: CASTKGGTGPYEQYF. For the CDR3, the DNA is TGTGCCAGTACTAAGGGGGGGACAGGCCCCTACGAGCAGTACTTC.

This chain uses TRBV3-1 (or the pseudogene TRBV3-2) with TRBJ1-2; a weak D match, TRBD1 (5 bases). Trimming shortened V by 0 bases and J by 4 bases, and 15 bases separated the two germline ends. Germline assignment: CDR1 LGHDT and CDR2 YNNKEL (reference sequence). CDR3 length equals 16 residues. The CDR3 protein is CASSQEAGISIYGYTF. The CDR3 nucleotides are TGTGCCAGCAGCCAAGAGGCAGGGATAAGCATCTATGGCTACACCTTC.

Here the CDR3 reads CATSTQETQYF. The CDR3, as DNA: TGTGCCACCAGCACACAAGAGACCCAGTACTTC. The chain carries TRBV24-1 and TRBJ2-5; D uncertain. Trimming stripped 7 bases from V and 2 bases from J, with 4 bases between. Germline CDR1 is KGHDR and CDR2 is SFDVKD. CDR3 length: 11 residues.

This chain uses TRBV5-1 with TRBJ2-7, with 7 bases matching TRBD1. V lost 2 bases and J lost 2; bases outside the gene matches: 7. Per the germline V gene, CDR1 is SGHRS and CDR2 is YFSETQ. The CDR3 loop spans 15 amino acids. The CDR3 DNA reads TGCGCCAGCAGCTTAGCGACAGGGTACCCCTACGAGCAGTACGTC. It specifies CASSLATGYPYEQYV.

This chain links TRBV6-1 with TRBJ2-7; D remains unclear. This CDR3 spans 13 amino acids. Per germline, CDR1 MNHNS and CDR2 SASEGT. With 3 bases removed from V and 3 bases from J, the gap between germline ends came to 9 bases. CDR3 nucleotide sequence: TGTGCCAGCAGTGATAACAATTACTACGAGCAGTACTTC. This sequence encodes CASSDNNYYEQYF.

J is TRBJ2-5 and V is TRBV30, with 7 bases matching TRBD2. The V and J ends lost 4 bases and 5 bases, in that order; junction bases with no gene match: 7. The germline V gene encodes CDR1 GTSNPN and CDR2 SVGIG (reference sequence). This CDR3 comprises 13 residues. CDR3 in amino acids: CAWKRGSGETQYF. The CDR3 coding sequence is TGTGCCTGGAAGCGGGGTTCAGGGGAGACCCAGTACTTC. Full variable domain (remainder filled in from reference TRBV30 and TRBJ2-5): SQTIHQWPATLVQPVGSPLSLECTVEGTSNPNLYWYRQAAGRGLQLLFYSVGIGQISSEVPQNLSASRPQDRQFILSSKKLLLSDSGFYLCAWKRGSGETQYFGPGTRLLVL.

The chain couples TRBV29-1 to TRBJ1-5; tentatively, D is TRBD1 (5 bases). With 2 bases removed from V and 6 bases from J, the gap between germline ends came to 11 bases. The CDR3 loop spans 13 amino acids. Germline V gene lookup returns CDR1 SQVTM and CDR2 ANQGSEA. The CDR3 protein is CSVEWGRGQPQHF. CDR3 nucleotide sequence: TGCAGCGTTGAATGGGGAAGGGGTCAGCCCCAGCATTTT.

The chain couples TRBV29-1 to TRBJ1-1; no reliable D call. There are 13 residues in the CDR3. In germline, CDR1 is SQVTM, CDR2 ANQGSEA. V lost 4 bases to trimming and J lost 0 bases, with 9 bases between them. CDR3 region: CSVVVSMNTEAFF. The CDR3 DNA is TGCAGCGTTGTTGTCAGTATGAACACTGAAGCTTTCTTT.

The V and J genes are TRBV28 and TRBJ1-5, with D perhaps TRBD1 (6 bases). This CDR3 is built from 16 residues. V dropped 9 bases and J dropped 0 bases, with 18 bases sitting between them. Germline loops: CDR1 MDHEN, CDR2 SYDVKM. This chain's CDR3 is CASLPYRDHSNQPQHF. CDR3 DNA: TGTGCCAGTCTTCCGTACAGGGATCATAGCAATCAGCCCCAGCATTTT.

The chain employs TRBV7-9 and TRBJ2-5, with D hard to call. The CDR3 loop spans 14 amino acids. Trimming took 4 bases from V and 1 from J, leaving 10 bases between them. Germline loops: CDR1 SEHNR, CDR2 FQNEAQ (reference sequence). CDR3 sequence reads: CASSSRSLQETQYF. CDR3 nucleotides: TGTGCCAGCAGCTCTCGGTCGCTCCAAGAGACCCAGTACTTC.

The rearrangement uses TRBV5-1 and TRBJ2-5, with 7 bases identical to TRBD1. The CDR3 spans 16 residues. CDR1 SGHRS and CDR2 YFSETQ come from the germline V gene. Trimming cost V 2 bases and J 2 bases; bases outside gene matches: 9. CDR3 sequence reads: CASSLAQGQIQETQYF. CDR3 in DNA: TGCGCCAGCAGCTTAGCCCAGGGACAGATACAAGAGACCCAGTACTTC.

The V and J genes are TRBV6-4 and TRBJ2-3, with 11 bases lining up with TRBD2. The germline gives CDR1 MRHNA, CDR2 SNTAGT. Unmatched junction bases numbered 7, after V lost 3 bases and J lost 14 bases. This CDR3 contains 13 residues. The CDR3 DNA reads as TGTGCCAGCAGTGAAGGGACTAGCGGTAGCTTGTATTTT. The encoded protein is CASSEGTSGSLYF.

This clone is a singleton in its sample. The chain joins TRBV2 to TRBJ2-7, with D possibly TRBD1 on 6 matching bases. The CDR3 spans 14 residues. Per the germline V gene, CDR1 is SNHLY and CDR2 is FYNNEI. V dropped 0 bases and J dropped 3 bases, with 9 bases sitting between them. In DNA, the CDR3 is TGTGCCAGCAGTGAAGCGCCGGGACACTACGAGCAGTACGTC. It yields the protein CASSEAPGHYEQYV.

The chain recombines TRBV15 with TRBJ2-3; possibly TRBD2 for D (5 bases). The CDR3 runs 12 residues. V lost 1 base, J lost 6 bases, and 5 bases lay in between. Germline values: CDR1 LNHNV, CDR2 YYDKDF (reference sequence). The CDR3 loop reads CATSRAGDTQYF. CDR3 coding DNA: TGTGCCACCAGCAGAGCGGGGGATACGCAGTATTTT.

V gene TRBV6-2 or TRBV6-3 combines with J gene TRBJ1-2, with 8 bases aligning to TRBD1. CDR3 length: 15 residues. V trimming: 4 bases; J trimming: 0 bases; junction bases outside the gene matches: 4. Germline V gene data show CDR1 as MNHEY and CDR2 as SVGEGT. Written as DNA, the CDR3 is TGTGCCAGCAGTTCCCGGGGACAGGCTAACTATGGCTACACCTTC. Amino acids: CASSSRGQANYGYTF.

The rearrangement joins TRBV5-8 to TRBJ2-3, with 7 bases matching TRBD2. Germline V lookup: CDR1 SGHTS, CDR2 YDEGEE. The CDR3 loop spans 14 amino acids. With 4 bases clipped from V and 3 bases from J, the junction kept 5 bases outside the gene matches. CDR3 bases: TGTGCCAGCAGCCTGGGACTACGTACAGATACGCAGTATTTT. Translation: CASSLGLRTDTQYF.

The gene calls are TRBV5-1 and TRBJ1-1, with a tentative D call TRBD1 (5 bases). Germline CDR1 and CDR2: SGHRS and YFSETQ. The CDR3 is 15 residues long. V lost 4 bases and J 0 bases, leaving 13 bases between the germline ends. The CDR3 coding sequence is TGCGCCAGCAGCCCAACGACAGTTTTGAACACTGAAGCTTTCTTT. It yields the protein CASSPTTVLNTEAFF.

The rearrangement joins TRBV6-2 or TRBV6-3 to TRBJ2-7; maybe TRBD1 (5 bases). Trimming pared 4 bases from V and 2 bases from J, leaving 12 bases between. Looked up from germline, CDR1 is MNHEY and CDR2 is SVGEGT. This CDR3 has 14 residues. Here the CDR3 reads CASSSPTGAYEQYF. The CDR3 DNA reads TGTGCCAGCAGTTCCCCCACAGGAGCCTACGAGCAGTACTTC.

V usage is TRBV6-5 and J usage is TRBJ1-5; 7 nucleotides agree with TRBD1. The CDR3 covers 14 residues. With V trimmed by 6 bases and J by 4 bases, 6 bases remained unmatched. The germline CDR1 and CDR2 sequences are MNHEY and SVGAGI. This CDR3 is CASRPGTENQPQHF. The CDR3 coding sequence is TGTGCCAGCAGACCCGGGACAGAGAATCAGCCCCAGCATTTT.

The rearrangement uses TRBV5-1 and TRBJ1-4, with D possibly TRBD1 on 5 matching bases. V was cut by 2 bases and J by 10 bases, with 15 bases left in between. The CDR3 spans 14 residues. Germline V gene sequence: CDR1 SGHRS, CDR2 YFSETQ. Here the CDR3 DNA reads TGCGCCAGCAGCTTATCTACTCCCCAGGGAAAACTGTTTTTT. This gives the protein CASSLSTPQGKLFF.